This T cell receptor (beta chain) was recorded in a study of T cell changes during pregnancy in multiple sclerosis. Germline trimming cut 8 bases from V and 3 bases from J; bases unmatched to any gene: 4. Germline CDR1 is MNHNS and CDR2 is SASEGT. The CDR3 has 14 residues. Only in-frame clones appear in the TCRdb table, and some are missing; sequencing was by immunoSEQ multiplex PCR. The table records about 50,000 clones, almost 90% of them present only once. This sequence joins TRBV6-1 and TRBJ2-1; 10 nucleotides align to TRBD2. The TCR sequence derives from a female donor in good health, enrolled as a control in a pregnancy study. The material was peripheral blood, obtained after pregnancy. The CDR3 nucleotides are TGTGCCAGCGGGAGCGGGAGGGACTACAATGAGCAGTTCTTC. It specifies CASGSGRDYNEQFF.